Shown below are 17 T cell receptor beta chains from a single sample sequenced in a study of T cell repertoires in cytomegalovirus infection. TCRdb re-called the reads through MiXCR, storing one row per CDR3 protein. The sample lists some 700,000 distinct CDR3 sequences; 35% were seen once. Input material: PBMCs. These receptors came from a human donor in good health (CMV status not recorded). Some clones in this sample may be carry-over from other donors' samples.

The CDR3 nucleotides are TGTGCCAGCAGCTTAGCACAGGGCGCGCAGTATTTT. This gives the protein CASSLAQGAQYF. The V and J genes are TRBV7-2 and TRBJ2-3; D may be TRBD1 (6 bases). The CDR3 spans 12 residues. CDR1 and CDR2 from the germline V gene are SGHTA and FQGNSA. The germline V and J ends were trimmed by 0 bases and 10 bases, with 8 bases remaining between them.

A few counts support this clonotype. The genes are TRBV12-3 or TRBV12-4 and TRBJ2-5; weak D call: TRBD1 (6 bases). V was shortened by 5 bases and J by 4 bases, with 11 bases between the two germline ends. The CDR3 has 13 amino acids. Written as DNA, the CDR3 is TGTGCCAGCAGTCGACAGGTTTTAGAGACCCAGTACTTC. It translates to CASSRQVLETQYF.

The rearrangement links TRBV12-5 to TRBJ2-3; 7 bases map to TRBD2. V gave up 5 bases and J gave up 5 bases; unmatched junction bases: 4. The CDR3 contains 13 residues. CDR1 LGHNT and CDR2 FRNRAP come from the germline V gene. This CDR3 is CASGPGLGDTQYF. The CDR3, as DNA: TGTGCTAGTGGTCCAGGACTAGGAGATACGCAGTATTTT.

The chain recombines TRBV5-4 with TRBJ1-1; 10 nucleotides line up with TRBD1. Germline values: CDR1 SGHNT, CDR2 YYREEE (reference sequence). The V segment lost 2 bases and the J segment 4 bases; nucleotides outside the gene matches: 8. CDR3 length: 16 residues. CDR3 residues: CASSFDRGRFGTEAFF. The CDR3 DNA reads TGTGCCAGCAGCTTTGACAGGGGGCGATTCGGCACTGAAGCTTTCTTT.

This sequence joins TRBV16 and TRBJ2-6, with D perhaps matching TRBD1 or TRBD2 (5 bases each). The CDR3 extends over 21 amino acids. The V end was cut by 2 bases, the J end by 1 base, with 24 bases between. The V gene's germline CDR1 is KGHSY and CDR2 FQNENV. This CDR3 is CASSQHSSGTTFVSGANVLTF. The CDR3 nucleotides read TGTGCCAGCAGCCAACATAGTAGTGGGACCACCTTTGTTTCTGGGGCCAACGTCCTGACTTTC.

Points on this clonotype: Possible read error: a much larger clone is one base away. The chain carries TRBV11-2 and TRBJ1-5, with D possibly being TRBD1 (5 bases). CDR3 length: 15 residues. The V gene's germline CDR1 is SGHAT and CDR2 FQNNGV. The CDR3 spells CASSLEVGGNQPKHF. As DNA, the CDR3 is TGTGCCAGCAGCTTAGAGGTGGGGGGAAATCAGCCCAAGCATTTT.

This clonotype turned up a few times. CDR3: CASSPHVPSLETQYF. CDR3 in DNA: TGTGCCAGCAGTCCCCACGTCCCGAGCCTAGAGACCCAGTACTTC. The chain carries TRBV7-9 and TRBJ2-5; D not certain. V gave up 6 bases and J gave up 4 bases, with 18 bases separating them. Germline lookup yields CDR1 SEHNR and CDR2 FQNEAQ (reference sequence). The CDR3 sequence is 15 residues long.

In DNA, the CDR3 is TGCAGTGCTAGGGATCCTCGGGATTCACCCCTCCACTTT. Encoded protein: CSARDPRDSPLHF. The J gene is TRBJ1-6, the V gene TRBV20-1; D remains unclear. Germline assignment: CDR1 DFQATT and CDR2 SNEGSKA (reference sequence). The ends were cut back, 3 bases at V and 8 bases at J, with 11 bases in the middle. The CDR3 is 13 amino acids.

This clonotype has just a few counts. The rearrangement uses TRBV7-8 and TRBJ2-1; D gene uncertain. The CDR3 contains 15 residues. Trimming cost V 4 bases and J 4 bases, with 14 bases left between them. Germline V CDR1 and CDR2: SGHVS, FQNEAQ. CDR3 sequence (DNA): TGTGCCAGCAGCTCCGTGACGGGCCGATACAATGAGCAGTTCTTC. Translating gives CASSSVTGRYNEQFF.

The chain has TRBV20-1 and TRBJ2-2; TRBD2 agrees at 11 bases. Germline CDR1 DFQATT, CDR2 SNEGSKA (reference sequence). V lost 5 bases, J lost 6 bases, and 5 bases stayed unmatched. This CDR3 region has 14 residues. The DNA for the CDR3 is TGCAGTGCTCTAGCGGGGGGTGTGGCCGGGGAGCTGTTTTTT. It specifies CSALAGGVAGELFF.

V is TRBV4-1 and J is TRBJ2-1; 14 bases line up with TRBD2. The germline gives CDR1 MGHRA, CDR2 YSYEKL. The CDR3 sequence is 18 residues long. With V trimmed by 3 bases and J by 4 bases, 8 bases remained unmatched. CDR3 in amino acids: CASSHYPGLAGEYNEQFF. In DNA form, the CDR3 reads TGCGCCAGCAGCCATTACCCGGGACTAGCGGGGGAGTACAATGAGCAGTTCTTC.

The genes are TRBV7-3 and TRBJ2-3, with D maybe TRBD2 (5 bases). V lost 7 bases and J lost 0, with 14 bases in between. The CDR3 is 15 residues long. CDR1 is SGHTA, CDR2 FQGTGA, per germline. The CDR3: CASTRTVSSTDTQYF. In nucleotides, the CDR3 is TGTGCCAGCACCAGGACTGTCTCTAGCACAGATACGCAGTATTTT.

The chain recombines TRBV6-1 with TRBJ1-5; D possibly corresponds to TRBD1 (6 bases). Germline CDR1 MNHNS, CDR2 SASEGT. This CDR3 is built from 14 residues. V lost 6 bases to trimming and J lost 6 bases, with 15 bases between them. CDR3 amino acids: CASRGGGRGQPQHF. The CDR3 DNA is TGTGCCAGCAGGGGGGGGGGGCGAGGTCAGCCCCAGCATTTT.

This chain links TRBV28 with TRBJ1-5; D is uncertain. The ends were cut back, 7 bases at V and 3 bases at J, with 13 bases in the middle. CDR3 length equals 14 residues. Germline CDR1 reads MDHEN; CDR2 reads SYDVKM. The CDR3 reads CASKEGTLNQPQHF. In DNA form, the CDR3 reads TGTGCCAGCAAGGAGGGAACCCTCAATCAGCCCCAGCATTTT.

This clonotype has ten or more counts. The junction departs from the called germline gene at one end, perhaps through a read error. V gene TRBV7-2 combines with J gene TRBJ2-3; 11 bases are shared with TRBD1. This CDR3 has 19 amino acids. Germline assignment: CDR1 SGHTA and CDR2 FQGNSA. The chain's CDR3 is CASSRRGTGGQIPTATQYF. The CDR3 nucleotides are TGTGCCAGCAGCCGCCGAGGGACAGGGGGACAGATCCCAACAGCTACGCAGTATTTT.

This clonotype showed up just a few times. The chain has TRBV20-1 and TRBJ1-6; D might be TRBD1 (6 bases). In germline, CDR1 is DFQATT, CDR2 SNEGSKA (reference sequence). With 0 bases removed from V and 4 bases from J, the gap between germline ends came to 16 bases. CDR3 length: 17 residues. This chain's CDR3 is CSARDGGRRGYNSPLHF. The CDR3 DNA sequence: TGCAGTGCTAGAGATGGGGGGCGGCGAGGTTATAATTCACCCCTCCACTTT.

This clonotype was seen a handful of times. J is TRBJ1-1 and V is TRBV4-2; D is unclear. Trimming left V 1 base short and J 1 base short, with 7 bases between. The CDR3 extends over 14 amino acids. Per germline, CDR1 LGHNA and CDR2 YNFKEQ. The CDR3 reads CASSQGIRNTEAFF. The CDR3 nucleotides read TGTGCCAGCAGCCAAGGAATACGGAACACTGAAGCTTTCTTT.